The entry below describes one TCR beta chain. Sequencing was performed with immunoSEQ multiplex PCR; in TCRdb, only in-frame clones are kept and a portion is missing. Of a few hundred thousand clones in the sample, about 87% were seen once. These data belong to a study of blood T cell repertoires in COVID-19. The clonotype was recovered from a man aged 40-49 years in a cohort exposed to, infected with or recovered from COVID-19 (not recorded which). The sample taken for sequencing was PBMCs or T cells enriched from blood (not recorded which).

The CDR3 is CASSARQGAGTGELFF. The CDR3 DNA follows: TGTGCCAGCAGTGCCCGACAGGGGGCGGGCACCGGGGAGCTGTTTTTT. The rearrangement joins TRBV2 to TRBJ2-2, with 10 nucleotides matching TRBD1. CDR3 length equals 16 residues. V was clipped by 4 bases and J by 4 bases; unmatched bases: 6. Germline CDR1 reads SNHLY; CDR2 reads FYNNEI.